The entry that follows covers one TCR beta chain sequence. The clone's antigen remains unknown. The sample holds no much larger clone one base away, and base qualities are not on file. These data come from a study of blood T cell repertoires in COVID-19 (TCRdb year 2020). Study-wide context: Collaborator samples came from the United States, Italy and Spain and covered acute and convalescent phases of COVID-19. The prospective study material was composed of cDNA or gDNA derived from T cells, B-cell-depleted T cells, or PBMCs. Deeply sampled blood TCRbeta repertoires from subjects exposed to, actively infected with, or recovered from COVID-19 were included in the dataset. A freely available public database, intended as a resource for researchers studying the immune response to SARS-CoV-2, is where the repertoires were released. Samples came from the ongoing ImmuneRACE study (first 160 participants) plus 1,254 subjects from 6 global collaborators. The sample metadata nearly always contained a de-identified subject ID, COVID-19 status, age in years and sex. Where HLA class I and class II types were available, the types were taken from metadata supplied by the sample provider, not from assay-based typing. The paper's findings and limits, for the study overall: Clinical and demographic metadata were provided uncurated, with the amount varying by source and participant.

A second Seattle source provided samples from volunteer blood donors who had recovered from COVID-19. Collaborating institutions collected whole blood in K2EDTA tubes following their own protocols. Collaborator samples were shipped for TCRbeta analysis as frozen whole blood, isolated PBMCs, or DNA extracted from either sample type. The CDR3 has 18 amino acids, counting the end cysteine and phenylalanine. Kept here is only the CDR3 DNA, which spans 54 bases and is read in frame from base 1. CDR1 and CDR2, looked up from the germline V gene, are LGHNA and YSLEER. V drops 2 bases and J drops 2 bases, leaving 21 bases in between. TCRbeta CDR3 regions were amplified from genomic DNA using the immunoSEQ Assay, a bias-controlled multiplex PCR. The authors' analysis ran thus. The number of nucleated cells in each sample was estimated from the amplification of reference gene primers within the assay. To quantify the absolute abundance of each unique TCRbeta CDR3 rearrangement, sequence reads were collapsed and filtered. For each sample, productive Simpson clonality was calculated as the square root of Simpson's diversity index across productive rearrangements. The table comes from immuneACCESS by way of TCRdb, which keeps in-frame sequences with V and J called. Part of the clones is missing from these tables; in studies checked, under half for an unresolved V gene and the rest for unknown reasons. That table furnishes V, J and clone size, whereas the DNA furnished D and trimming. For this sample there are under 350,000 clones; approximately 83% appear just once. 8% to 9.5% of the sample comes from the top ten.

Sequencing used peripheral blood. The sequence links TRBV4-3 to TRBJ1-2, and the D gene may be TRBD1, 5 bases matching. This clonotype originated in a woman aged 45-65 years who had recovered from COVID-19. The encoded CDR3 is CASSQPPPTTKGNYGYTF. The nucleotide sequence reads TGCGCCAGCAGCCAACCGCCCCCGACCACAAAGGGGAACTATGGCTACACCTTC.